The 32 T cell receptor beta chains reported below all come from one sample, sequenced in a study of neoadjuvant anti-PD-1 for oral cavity cancer. Using immunoSEQ multiplex PCR, the repertoire was profiled, and TCRdb retains in-frame clones only, with some absent. The sample lists approximately 43,000 clones, approximately 80% occurring once. Time point reported: after neoadjuvant nivolumab, at surgical resection. The sequencing used PBMCs, collected after nivolumab (anti-PD-1) treatment. These receptors were taken from a person between 40 and 80 years old with oral cavity squamous cell carcinoma.

The chain uses TRBV7-2 and TRBJ2-5, with 10 nucleotides matching TRBD1. The V gene end was trimmed by 5 bases and the J gene end by 5 bases; junction bases not matched to a gene: 17. There are 18 residues in the CDR3. In germline, CDR1 is SGHTA, CDR2 FQGNSA. CDR3 region: CASSHLRDRGRSDETQYF. The CDR3 DNA follows: TGTGCCAGCAGCCACCTCCGTGACAGGGGGCGCTCAGATGAGACCCAGTACTTC.

This clone has only one observation. The CDR3 loop is CASSPPGRNLYGYTF. The CDR3 DNA is TGTGCCAGCAGCCCGCCGGGACGGAACCTCTATGGCTACACCTTC. The V call is TRBV5-5, the J call TRBJ1-2, with D possibly matching TRBD1 (5 bases). This CDR3 has 15 amino acids. From germline, CDR1 is SGHKS and CDR2 YYEKEE (reference sequence). The V end lost 4 bases, the J end lost 4 bases, and 17 bases lay between the germline ends. The full variable domain, in which reference TRBV5-5 and TRBJ1-2 provide the parts outside the CDR3, is DAGVTQSPTHLIKTRGQQVTLRCSPISGHKSVSWYQQVLGQGPQFIFQYYEKEERGRGNFPDRFSARQFPNYSSELNVNALLLGDSALYLCASSPPGRNLYGYTFGSGTRLTVV.

As regards this clone: At one end, the junction sequence differs from germline, possibly due to a read error. The chain has TRBV7-7 and TRBJ2-5; either TRBD1 or TRBD2 may fit D (5 bases each). Looked up from germline, CDR1 is SSHAT and CDR2 is FNYEAQ (reference sequence). The CDR3 is made up of 12 amino acids. CDR3 amino acids: CASSLDGGTQYF. The CDR3 region has the DNA TGTGCTAGCAGCTTAGATGGGGGGACCCAGTACTTC.

This chain joins TRBV28 and TRBJ2-7; D is perhaps TRBD1 or TRBD2 (5 bases each). Germline V gene sequence: CDR1 MDHEN, CDR2 SYDVKM. The V gene lost 4 bases and the J gene lost 4 bases, with 11 bases spanning the gap. The CDR3 spans 13 residues. The CDR3 DNA follows: TGTGCCAGCAGTTCCGGGACGACTTACGAGCAGTACTTC. Protein product: CASSSGTTYEQYF.

The J gene is TRBJ1-2, the V gene TRBV7-9, with no clear D. The germline gives CDR1 SEHNR, CDR2 FQNEAQ (reference sequence). The CDR3 is 15 amino acids. Trimming cost V 4 bases and J 2 bases, with 14 bases left between them. The CDR3 DNA is TGTGCCAGCAGCTCCCAGACCCCAGCGAACTATGGCTACACCTTC. Residues: CASSSQTPANYGYTF.

This clone showed up just a few times. V and J are TRBV5-1 and TRBJ2-3, with a weak D call TRBD2 (6 bases). The CDR3 has 14 residues. Trimming removed 5 bases from V and 2 bases from J, with 12 bases in between. In germline, CDR1 is SGHRS, CDR2 YFSETQ. The CDR3 DNA follows: TGCGCCAGCAGTCAGGCGGGAAACACAGATACGCAGTATTTT. Encoded protein: CASSQAGNTDTQYF.

This clone occurred a few times. The chain joins TRBV10-1 to TRBJ1-1; D unresolved. Germline CDR1 is WNHNN and CDR2 is SYGVQD (reference sequence). The V and J ends lost 2 bases and 1 base respectively, with 8 bases between them. The CDR3 extends over 14 amino acids. The CDR3 DNA is TGCGCCAGCAGTGAGACAGCCTCGAACACTGAAGCTTTCTTT. This gives the protein CASSETASNTEAFF.

The chain is built from TRBV7-8 and TRBJ1-1; D uncertain. Germline CDR1 and CDR2: SGHVS and FQNEAQ. V gave up 6 bases and J gave up 1 base, with 9 bases separating them. This CDR3 has 13 residues. The CDR3 nucleotides are TGTGCCAGCAGAAGGGCAGGGAACACTGAAGCTTTCTTT. Translation gives CASRRAGNTEAFF. The whole variable domain, filled in from reference TRBV7-8 and TRBJ1-1, reads GAGVSQSPRYKVAKRGQDVALRCDPISGHVSLFWYQQALGQGPEFLTYFQNEAQLDKSGLPSDRFFAERPEGSVSTLKIQRTQQEDSAVYLCASRRAGNTEAFFGQGTRLTVV.

This sequence joins TRBV15 and TRBJ2-3; TRBD2 aligns across 9 bases. The V and J ends lost 3 bases and 2 bases, in that order; junction bases with no gene match: 12. Per germline, CDR1 LNHNV and CDR2 YYDKDF (reference sequence). The CDR3 is 18 residues long. CDR3 DNA: TGTGCCACCAGCAGTAGGGTTCTAGCGGGATCCCCCACAGATACGCAGTATTTT. Protein: CATSSRVLAGSPTDTQYF. Variable domain in full (rest from reference TRBV15 and TRBJ2-3): DAMVIQNPRYQVTQFGKPVTLSCSQTLNHNVMYWYQQKSSQAPKLLFHYYDKDFNNEADTPDNFQSRRPNTSFCFLDIRSPGLGDTAMYLCATSSRVLAGSPTDTQYFGPGTRLTVL.

This chain uses TRBV7-9 with TRBJ2-7; 8 nucleotides agree with TRBD2. With 6 bases clipped from V and 4 bases from J, the junction kept 8 bases outside the gene matches. The CDR3 runs 14 residues. Germline values: CDR1 SEHNR, CDR2 FQNEAQ (reference sequence). In nucleotides, the CDR3 is TGTGCCAGCAGGTACGCGGGAGGTCGTTACGAGCAGTACTTC. Translating gives CASRYAGGRYEQYF. Together with reference TRBV7-9 and TRBJ2-7, the CDR3 gives the full variable domain: DTGVSQNPRHKITKRGQNVTFRCDPISEHNRLYWYRQTLGQGPEFLTYFQNEAQLEKSRLLSDRFSAERPKGSFSTLEIQRTEQGDSAMYLCASRYAGGRYEQYFGPGTRLTVT.

The chain couples TRBV5-1 to TRBJ2-7; 7 bases line up with TRBD2. Germline assignment: CDR1 SGHRS and CDR2 YFSETQ. This CDR3 region has 17 residues. V lost 0 bases to trimming and J lost 6 bases; unmatched junction nucleotides: 15. In DNA form, the CDR3 reads TGCGCCAGCAGCTTGGACCGCCCCGCAGCGGGGAAGACCGAGCAGTACTTC. Translating it yields CASSLDRPAAGKTEQYF.

In this sample, this clone turned up once. V and J are TRBV19 and TRBJ2-7, with a tentative D call TRBD1 (6 bases). CDR1 is LNHDA, CDR2 SQIVND, per germline (reference sequence). V shed 3 bases and J shed 5 bases, with 20 bases lying between them. CDR3 size: 16 residues. This chain's CDR3 is CASSIRQGNPPDEQYF. The CDR3 DNA is TGTGCCAGTAGTATCCGGCAGGGGAACCCTCCCGACGAGCAGTACTTC.

The chain carries TRBV5-4 and TRBJ2-5, with D perhaps assigned TRBD1 or TRBD2 (5 bases each). Deletions cut 5 bases from V and 4 bases from J, with 15 bases between. The CDR3 runs 14 residues. Per germline, CDR1 SGHNT and CDR2 YYREEE (reference sequence). CDR3 in amino acids: CASRQDGGSETQYF. CDR3 DNA: TGTGCCAGCAGACAGGACGGAGGATCAGAGACCCAGTACTTC.

The sample holds one count of this clone. The CDR3: CASSPHGAEAFF. CDR3 sequence (DNA): TGTGCCAGCAGCCCCCACGGGGCTGAAGCTTTCTTT. J is TRBJ1-1 and V is TRBV9; D not resolved. V was clipped by 4 bases and J by 6 bases, with 10 bases between them. The CDR3 has 12 amino acids. Germline V lookup: CDR1 SGDLS, CDR2 YYNGEE.

The rearrangement joins TRBV9 to TRBJ1-6; no reliable D call. Trimming took 7 bases from V and 4 from J, leaving 9 bases between them. CDR1 and CDR2 (germline): SGDLS, YYNGEE. The CDR3 runs to 13 residues. The CDR3 is CASGVRYNSPLHF. CDR3 DNA sequence: TGTGCCAGCGGAGTACGGTATAATTCACCCCTCCACTTT.

The chain employs TRBV18 and TRBJ1-5; D gene unclear. The CDR3 runs 14 residues. V was cut by 4 bases and J by 0 bases, with 7 bases left in between. The germline V gene encodes CDR1 KGHSH and CDR2 LQKENI. CDR3 in amino acids: CASSQGHSNQPQHF. The DNA for the CDR3 is TGTGCCAGCTCACAAGGTCATAGCAATCAGCCCCAGCATTTT.

This clone was detected once. The J gene is TRBJ2-7, the V gene TRBV19; 10 bases are shared with TRBD1. The V gene's germline CDR1 is LNHDA and CDR2 SQIVND (reference sequence). The CDR3 length is 15 residues. J was trimmed by 1 base and V by 3 bases; bases with no gene match: 3. CDR3 sequence reads: CASSMGQGRSYEQYF. The CDR3 nucleotides read TGTGCCAGTAGTATGGGACAGGGGAGGTCCTACGAGCAGTACTTC.

The V gene is TRBV28, the J gene TRBJ1-2; TRBD1 matches at 7 bases. Germline loops: CDR1 MDHEN, CDR2 SYDVKM. The CDR3 sequence is 14 residues long. Trimming took 5 bases from V and 10 from J; bases not matched to a gene: 13. CDR3 region: CASSLQNGGGFYTF. CDR3 nucleotides: TGTGCCAGCAGTCTACAGAACGGAGGGGGCTTCTACACCTTC.

The V call is TRBV14, the J call TRBJ2-7, with D possibly matching TRBD2 (6 bases). V gave up 1 base and J gave up 0 bases, with 10 bases separating them. Germline V gene lookup returns CDR1 SGHDN and CDR2 FVKESK. The CDR3 extends over 15 amino acids. CDR3 sequence (DNA): TGTGCCAGCAGCCAAGGTCGGGGGAGCTCCTACGAGCAGTACTTC. It specifies CASSQGRGSSYEQYF.

Only one count was recorded for this clone. This chain connects TRBV30 to TRBJ2-7, with unresolved D. Germline assignment: CDR1 GTSNPN and CDR2 SVGIG (reference sequence). The CDR3 is 11 amino acids. Trimming cost V 0 bases and J 4 bases, with 4 bases left between them. The CDR3 loop reads CAWSVLYEQYF. For the CDR3, the DNA is TGTGCCTGGAGTGTTCTTTACGAGCAGTACTTC. Looking up the rest from reference TRBV30 and TRBJ2-7 gives the full variable domain: SQTIHQWPATLVQPVGSPLSLECTVEGTSNPNLYWYRQAAGRGLQLLFYSVGIGQISSEVPQNLSASRPQDRQFILSSKKLLLSDSGFYLCAWSVLYEQYFGPGTRLTVT.

This clone counts as medium-sized (0.01 to 0.1%). This chain connects TRBV7-9 to TRBJ1-1; the D is unclear. The CDR3 totals 13 residues. Germline CDR1 reads SEHNR; CDR2 reads FQNEAQ (reference sequence). Trimming stripped 5 bases from V and 1 base from J, with 8 bases between. CDR3 region: CASSRTENTEAFF. CDR3 bases: TGTGCCAGCAGCCGTACAGAGAACACTGAAGCTTTCTTT.

The chain joins TRBV19 to TRBJ1-1; tentatively, D is TRBD1 (5 bases). The CDR3 is made up of 14 amino acids. Per the germline V gene, CDR1 is LNHDA and CDR2 is SQIVND (reference sequence). Between the trimmed V and J ends, which lost 6 bases and 2 bases, there was a span of 13 bases. The CDR3 DNA is TGTGCCAGTAGCATCAGACAGATCAACACTGAAGCTTTCTTT. Amino acid sequence: CASSIRQINTEAFF.

This sequence joins TRBV30 and TRBJ2-1; 15 nucleotides line up with TRBD2. This CDR3 has 15 amino acids. Looked up from germline, CDR1 is GTSNPN and CDR2 is SVGIG (reference sequence). The CDR3 DNA is TGTGCATCCACCGGGACTAGCGGGAGGATCGATGAGCAGTTCTTC. It codes for CASTGTSGRIDEQFF.

J is TRBJ2-1 and V is TRBV6-1; 8 bases map to TRBD2. Germline V CDR1 and CDR2: MNHNS, SASEGT. Trimming took 0 bases from V and 7 from J; bases not matched to a gene: 14. This CDR3 has 18 residues. DNA of the CDR3: TGTGCCAGCAGTGAAGCGCTCTTTTCCCGGGGGGGCGCGAATGAGCAGTTCTTC. Protein: CASSEALFSRGGANEQFF.

This clone was found once. The chain carries TRBV6-6 and TRBJ2-1, with no clear D. Trimming stripped 5 bases from V and 7 bases from J, with 6 bases between. Germline V CDR1 and CDR2: MNHNY, SVGAGI (reference sequence). This CDR3 comprises 11 residues. As DNA, the CDR3 is TGTGCCAGCAGTCCATTGAATGAGCAGTTCTTC. Protein sequence: CASSPLNEQFF.

The chain joins TRBV6-5 to TRBJ1-5, with TRBD1 matching over 10 bases. Germline V gene sequence: CDR1 MNHEY, CDR2 SVGAGI. This CDR3 spans 14 amino acids. Trimming removed 6 bases from V and 4 bases from J; junction bases left unmatched: 3. The CDR3 spells CASRGQGTNQPQHF. CDR3 coding DNA: TGTGCCAGCAGGGGACAGGGGACGAATCAGCCCCAGCATTTT.

This clone was detected a few times. The J gene is TRBJ2-2, the V gene TRBV6-5; either TRBD1 or TRBD2 may fit D (5 bases each). The CDR3 has 16 residues. V was pared by 2 bases and J by 5 bases, with 15 bases between. Germline loops: CDR1 MNHEY, CDR2 SVGAGI. CDR3 in amino acids: CASSYKGPKTTGELFF. The CDR3 DNA reads as TGTGCCAGCAGTTACAAGGGACCGAAGACGACCGGGGAGCTGTTTTTT.

V usage is TRBV7-8 and J usage is TRBJ2-1; 9 positions match TRBD2. From germline, CDR1 is SGHVS and CDR2 FQNEAQ. V lost 1 base and J lost 11; bases outside the gene matches: 6. CDR3 length: 14 amino acids. CDR3 in DNA: TGTGCCAGCAGCTTAGTGGCGGGGGGGCATAAGCAGTTCTTC. This translates into CASSLVAGGHKQFF.

V is TRBV11-3 and J is TRBJ2-1, with 8 positions matching TRBD2. In germline, CDR1 is SGHNT, CDR2 YENEEA. This CDR3 is 15 amino acids long. V lost 1 base to trimming and J lost 6 bases; unmatched junction nucleotides: 5. DNA of the CDR3: TGTGCCAGCAGCTTAGTGGGGGGGACTAGCAATGAGCAGTTCTTC. It specifies CASSLVGGTSNEQFF.

The chain recombines TRBV5-1 with TRBJ1-4; D is unclear. Germline V lookup: CDR1 SGHRS, CDR2 YFSETQ. This CDR3 spans 14 amino acids. V dropped 5 bases and J dropped 3 bases, with 11 bases sitting between them. The CDR3 bases are TGCGCCAGCAGGTTTAGGACGGCTAATGAAAAACTGTTTTTT. Protein product: CASRFRTANEKLFF.

The rearrangement uses TRBV10-1 and TRBJ2-1, with D tentatively TRBD1 (5 bases). Per the germline V gene, CDR1 is WNHNN and CDR2 is SYGVQD (reference sequence). The CDR3 totals 13 residues. V dropped 5 bases and J dropped 6 bases, with 11 bases sitting between them. The CDR3 is CASSSGMSNEQFF. CDR3 coding DNA: TGCGCCAGCAGTTCAGGGATGTCCAATGAGCAGTTCTTC.

The J gene is TRBJ1-1, the V gene TRBV5-1; D perhaps matches TRBD1 (5 bases). CDR3 length: 13 residues. Germline V gives CDR1 SGHRS, CDR2 YFSETQ. V lost 2 bases and J 6 bases, leaving 11 bases between the germline ends. CDR3 coding DNA: TGCGCCAGCAGCTTCCCGGGAGGGGCTGAAGCTTTCTTT. Encoded protein: CASSFPGGAEAFF.